Below, 8 T cell receptor beta chains from the same sample are listed, as sequenced in a study of post-analysis software for immune sequencing data. The antigens of these receptors remain unknown. Unique-molecular-identifier-tagged TCR beta cDNA libraries were used. TCRdb analysed the PCR reads with MiXCR anew, one entry per CDR3 protein. The sample lists about 460,000 distinct CDR3 sequences; 40% to 55% were seen once. Study-wide points: Controls showed lower frequencies than patients for five TRBV segments, and TRBV5-6, TRBV5-1 and TRBV20-1 were among these.

Sequenced: blood. The receptors shown here come from a girl under 18 with multiple sclerosis.

A few counts support this clonotype. The chain is built from TRBV7-9 and TRBJ2-5, with D hard to call. Germline CDR1 and CDR2: SEHNR and FQNEAQ (reference sequence). This CDR3 spans 12 amino acids. The V and J ends lost 2 bases and 3 bases respectively, with 4 bases between them. This CDR3 reads CASSLNEETQYF. The CDR3 bases are TGTGCCAGCAGCTTAAATGAAGAGACCCAGTACTTC. Full variable domain (outside the CDR3, taken from reference TRBV7-9 and TRBJ2-5): DTGVSQNPRHKITKRGQNVTFRCDPISEHNRLYWYRQTLGQGPEFLTYFQNEAQLEKSRLLSDRFSAERPKGSFSTLEIQRTEQGDSAMYLCASSLNEETQYFGPGTRLLVL.

This clonotype was picked up a small number of times. This rearrangement joins TRBV7-9 to TRBJ1-1, with a weak D call TRBD1 (6 bases). Germline V gene data show CDR1 as SEHNR and CDR2 as FQNEAQ (reference sequence). The CDR3 spans 13 residues. V gave up 0 bases and J gave up 11 bases, with 13 bases separating them. CDR3 nucleotides: TGTGCCAGCAGCTTAGCGGGGGGACAAGAGGCTTTCTTT. Encoded protein: CASSLAGGQEAFF.

This sequence joins TRBV27 and TRBJ1-4; TRBD1 is a possible D gene (5 bases). V was cut by 4 bases and J by 8 bases, with 14 bases left in between. The CDR3 has 14 amino acids. The V gene's germline CDR1 is MNHEY and CDR2 SMNVEV (reference sequence). This CDR3 is CASSSRTGSEKLFF. For the CDR3, the DNA is TGTGCCAGCAGTTCACGAACAGGATCAGAAAAACTGTTTTTT.

The chain joins TRBV10-3 to TRBJ2-7; tentative D call: TRBD2 (6 bases). Germline lookup yields CDR1 ENHRY and CDR2 SYGVKD. The CDR3 consists of 17 residues. The V end was cut by 3 bases, the J end by 0 bases, with 18 bases between. The CDR3 sequence is CAISDPGRKGSSYEQYF. The CDR3 nucleotides read TGTGCCATCAGTGATCCGGGGAGGAAGGGGAGCTCCTACGAGCAGTACTTC.

The genes are TRBV29-1 and TRBJ2-5, with D possibly matching TRBD1 (6 bases). The CDR3 runs 13 residues. CDR1 is SQVTM, CDR2 ANQGSEA, per germline. The V gene lost 2 bases and the J gene lost 5 bases, with 12 bases spanning the gap. For the CDR3, the DNA is TGCAGCGTTGAACGGTCTAGGGGGGAGACCCAGTACTTC. This gives the protein CSVERSRGETQYF.

There are a few counts of this clonotype. The chain links TRBV7-9 to TRBJ2-1, with 13 nucleotides matching TRBD2. In germline, CDR1 is SEHNR, CDR2 FQNEAQ (reference sequence). The CDR3 consists of 16 residues. J gave up 3 bases and V 3 bases, and 2 bases lay outside the gene matches. CDR3 in amino acids: CASSFRLAGGYNEQFF. Here the CDR3 DNA reads TGTGCCAGCAGCTTTAGACTAGCGGGAGGCTACAATGAGCAGTTCTTC.

The V gene is TRBV24-1, the J gene TRBJ2-5, with D possibly being TRBD1 (6 bases). Trimming took off 7 bases at V and 1 base at J, with 12 bases between the two ends. This CDR3 comprises 14 residues. The germline V gene has CDR1 KGHDR and CDR2 SFDVKD. This CDR3 reads CATRRTEVQETQYF. In DNA form, the CDR3 reads TGTGCCACCAGGAGGACAGAAGTCCAAGAGACCCAGTACTTC.

This clonotype has at least ten counts. V and J are TRBV6-5 and TRBJ1-5; D gene uncertain. Germline CDR1 reads MNHEY; CDR2 reads SVGAGI. V lost 10 bases and J lost 4, with 5 bases in between. CDR3 length: 10 residues. In DNA form, the CDR3 reads TGTGCCAAGCGGAATCAGCCCCAGCATTTT. Translated, it gives CAKRNQPQHF.